Listed below are T cell receptor beta chains from one sample, sequenced in a study of blood T cell repertoires in COVID-19. Data came from immunoSEQ multiplex PCR; TCRdb stores just in-frame clones and leaves some out. Of over 200,000 clones in the sample, roughly nine tenths were seen once. Sequences were obtained from PBMCs or T cells enriched from blood (not recorded which). The source of these receptors is a human donor in a cohort exposed to, infected with or recovered from COVID-19 (not recorded which). The donor label of this sample is uncertain. Each CDR3 is given with its conserved first and last residue. Each record gives: CDR3 protein, CDR3 DNA, D gene, V gene, J gene, clone size. D genes are given only for firm matches. Clone size is given for some rows only: seen once, a few or many times, or a class if the clone is expanded.

CATSLGRGAGGGYTF,TGTGCCACCTCCCTGGGGAGGGGGGCCGGGGGAGGCTACACCTTC,.,TRBV24-1,TRBJ1-2,.
CAWVGDSYYEQYF,TGTGCCTGGGTAGGGGACAGCTACTACGAGCAGTACTTC,TRBD1,TRBV30,TRBJ2-7,.
CATSRGTEGWDSYEQYF,TGTGCCACCAGCAGAGGAACTGAGGGCTGGGACTCCTACGAGCAGTACTTC,.,TRBV15,TRBJ2-7,once
CASGDFLFNEKLFF,TGTGCCAGCGGGGACTTCCTATTTAATGAAAAACTGTTTTTT,.,TRBV3-1/TRBV3-2,TRBJ1-4,.
CASSQDPVGENQPQHF,TGTGCCAGCAGCCAAGATCCAGTCGGGGAGAATCAGCCCCAGCATTTT,.,TRBV4-2,TRBJ1-5,.
CASSRSRGYTGELFF,TGTGCCAGCAGCCGTTCACGAGGCTACACCGGGGAGCTGTTTTTT,.,TRBV5-4,TRBJ2-2,.
CASSLGLRDRGSPLHF,TGCGCCAGCAGCTTGGGGCTCCGGGACAGGGGTTCACCCCTCCACTTT,TRBD1,TRBV5-1,TRBJ1-6,.
CASSPPTGAYRGYTF,TGTGCCAGCTCACCACCAACAGGGGCTTATCGTGGCTACACCTTC,TRBD1,TRBV18,TRBJ1-2,few
CASSLYEGEAFF,TGTGCCAGCAGCCTATACGAGGGTGAAGCTTTCTTT,.,TRBV7-6,TRBJ1-1,.
CSVGLAGGRHNEQFF,TGCAGCGTTGGATTAGCGGGGGGACGACACAATGAGCAGTTCTTC,TRBD2,TRBV29-1,TRBJ2-1,few
CASKGTRSSGNTIYF,TGCGCCAGCAAAGGGACTAGAAGCTCTGGAAACACCATATATTTT,.,TRBV10-2,TRBJ1-3,.
CASRRTSGGQETQYF,TGCGCCAGCAGGAGGACTAGCGGGGGTCAAGAGACCCAGTACTTC,TRBD2,TRBV5-1,TRBJ2-5,.
CAWRRIPDMGAGDGYTF,TGTGCCTGGAGAAGAATCCCCGACATGGGCGCCGGTGATGGCTACACCTTC,.,TRBV30,TRBJ1-2,.
CAWSVGDGTRGINEQFF,TGTGCCTGGAGTGTAGGAGACGGGACTAGGGGCATCAATGAGCAGTTCTTC,TRBD2,TRBV30,TRBJ2-1,few
CAISLSVGELFF,TGTGCCATCAGTCTCAGCGTCGGGGAGCTGTTTTTT,.,TRBV10-3,TRBJ2-2,.